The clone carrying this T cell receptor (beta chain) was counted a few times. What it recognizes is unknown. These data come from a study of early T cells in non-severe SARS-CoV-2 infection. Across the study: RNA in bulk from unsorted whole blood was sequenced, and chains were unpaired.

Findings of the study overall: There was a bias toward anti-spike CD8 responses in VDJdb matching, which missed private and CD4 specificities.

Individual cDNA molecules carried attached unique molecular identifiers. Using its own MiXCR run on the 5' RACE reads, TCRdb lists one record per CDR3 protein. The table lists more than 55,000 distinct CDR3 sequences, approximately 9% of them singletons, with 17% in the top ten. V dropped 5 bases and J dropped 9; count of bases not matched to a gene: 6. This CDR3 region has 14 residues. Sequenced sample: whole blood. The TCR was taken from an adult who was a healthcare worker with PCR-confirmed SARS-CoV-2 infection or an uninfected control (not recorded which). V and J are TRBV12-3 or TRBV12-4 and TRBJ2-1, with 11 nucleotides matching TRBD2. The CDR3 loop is CASSILAGASEQFF. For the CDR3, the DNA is TGTGCCAGCAGTATACTAGCGGGAGCTAGTGAGCAGTTCTTC.